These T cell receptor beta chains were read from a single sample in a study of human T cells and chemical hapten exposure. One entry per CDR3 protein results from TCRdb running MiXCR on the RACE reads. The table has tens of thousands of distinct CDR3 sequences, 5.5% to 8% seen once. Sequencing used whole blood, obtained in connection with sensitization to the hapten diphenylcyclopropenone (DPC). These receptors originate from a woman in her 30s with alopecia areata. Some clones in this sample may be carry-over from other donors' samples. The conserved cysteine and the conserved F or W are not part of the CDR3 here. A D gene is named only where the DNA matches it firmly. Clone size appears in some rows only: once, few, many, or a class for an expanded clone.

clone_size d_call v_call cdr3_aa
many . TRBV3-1 ASSRTKAYEQY
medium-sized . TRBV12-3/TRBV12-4 ASSLEGRLQPQH
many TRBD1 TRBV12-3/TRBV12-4 ASTHRGRGYGYT
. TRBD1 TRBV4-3 ASSQGTGPSGANVLT
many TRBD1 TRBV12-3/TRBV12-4 ASTRGQGYSDTQY
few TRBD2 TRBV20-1 SARRTSGGQSETQY
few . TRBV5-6 ASSLSGQYNTDTQY
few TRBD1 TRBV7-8 ASSPTNRGWDTGELF
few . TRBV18 ASSPRADPYEQY
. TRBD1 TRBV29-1 SVAGGANTGELF
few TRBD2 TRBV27 ASSVRLAGSSYNEQF
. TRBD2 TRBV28 ASRGGDPSRYNEQF
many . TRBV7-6 ASSFDLNSPLH
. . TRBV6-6 ASSSRRGDTGELF
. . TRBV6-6 ASALTGFRPLH
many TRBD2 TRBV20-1 SAVGEGTYTDTQY
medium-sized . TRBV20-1 SARDPSLNTEAF
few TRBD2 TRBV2 ASGRASGVLGSGEQF
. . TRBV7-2 ASSLATVISHGYT
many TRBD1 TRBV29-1 SVRQGGLQETQY
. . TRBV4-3 ASSQDGEINYGYT
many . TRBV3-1 ASSHSRDRSNEKLF
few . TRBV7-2 ASSSGLYEQY
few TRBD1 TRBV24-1 ATSDSTGVTEAF
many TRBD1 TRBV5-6 ASSLKRQGAEAF
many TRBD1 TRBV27 ASSNRGPTEAF
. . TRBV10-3 ATKSTTRGGASDTQY
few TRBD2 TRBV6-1 ASSVQRGATDTQY
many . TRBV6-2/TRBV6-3 ASSIQGDMGTEAF
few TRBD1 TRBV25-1 ASRPSGQDYGYT
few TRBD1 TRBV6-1 ASLHTGGRYTGELF
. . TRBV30 AWGDNSPLH
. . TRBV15 ATRQGGEQY
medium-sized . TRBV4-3 ASSQDQEGAKNIQY
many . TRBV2 ASSTGNSGANVLT
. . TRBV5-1 ASSLDGRERSYT
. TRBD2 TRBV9 ASSTERGRTDTQY
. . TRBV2 ASTGGLGEATYSNQPQH
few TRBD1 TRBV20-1 SARPQTGGTYEQY
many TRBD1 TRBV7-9 ASSLGQGEGEQY
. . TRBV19 ASSMGGHEQF
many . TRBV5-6 ASSLGWLARGNEQF
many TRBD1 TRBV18 ASAQGAYGYT
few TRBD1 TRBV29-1 SVRDRGDTQY
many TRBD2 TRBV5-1 ASSQHLNSAGGRLNEQF
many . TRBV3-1 ASSQVRGGRDTQY
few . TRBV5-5 ASSGGGNNNYGYT
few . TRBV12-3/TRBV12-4 ASSLYLNEKLF
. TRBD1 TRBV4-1 ASSQAQGPVETQY
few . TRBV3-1 ASSQLSIHNEQF
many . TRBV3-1 ASSQGSAVGTNEQF
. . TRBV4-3 ASSPRAMNTEAF
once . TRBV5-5 ASSLSARDNEQF
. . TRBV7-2 ASSLWGWAGRNSPLH
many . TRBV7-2 ASSFSKGDTQY
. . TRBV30 AWSVTEETQY
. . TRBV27 ASTPVSWGSPLH
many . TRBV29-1 SVWSPRGYGYT
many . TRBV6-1 ASNRELF